Listed below are T cell receptor beta chains from one sample, sequenced in a study of CXCR3-negative and CXCR3-positive naive CD8 T cells. From its re-call of the 5' RACE reads, TCRdb lists each CDR3 protein once, without DNA. Its clone listing holds 65,000 to 95,000 distinct CDR3 sequences. The source material was naive CXCR3- CD8+ T cells from blood. All receptors derive from a human donor in good health. Some clones in this sample may be carry-over from other donors' samples. Both conserved end residues are part of each CDR3.

j_call	v_call	cdr3_aa
TRBJ2-1	TRBV7-9	CASSPQGLEQFF
TRBJ2-7	TRBV9	CASSVTGGGEQYF
TRBJ2-1	TRBV6-4	CASSGGAGTSSNEQFF
TRBJ2-2	TRBV12-3/TRBV12-4	CASSLPPGELFF
TRBJ1-1	TRBV7-9	CASSPPAGSEAFF
TRBJ2-3	TRBV7-7	CASSVLAGEGDTQYF
TRBJ2-3	TRBV23-1	CASRPGQTTDTQYF
TRBJ2-1	TRBV29-1	CSVSPYGTSYNEQFF
TRBJ1-2	TRBV4-3	CASSQDRVGGDGYTF
TRBJ2-5	TRBV6-2/TRBV6-3	CASVRAQQETQYF
TRBJ1-6	TRBV7-3	CASSTERFRCSYNSPLHF
TRBJ2-1	TRBV7-3	CASSYGLAGEVGGNEQFF
TRBJ2-2	TRBV29-1	CSVEGQGYTGELFF
TRBJ1-1	TRBV28	CASSLIGPGVMNTEAFF
TRBJ2-7	TRBV6-5	CASSYSGQLYEQYF
TRBJ2-7	TRBV14	CASSALAGETYEQYF
TRBJ2-2	TRBV4-2	CASSSENTGELFF
TRBJ2-5	TRBV7-9	CASSLNRETQYF
TRBJ1-5	TRBV4-1	CASSQSLGGPSNQPQHF
TRBJ2-7	TRBV6-2/TRBV6-3	CASTDGTGNYEQYF
TRBJ2-5	TRBV7-9	CASSLSPLETQYF
TRBJ2-7	TRBV20-1	CSALRLLFSYEQYF
TRBJ1-5	TRBV7-2	CASSVMINQPQHF
TRBJ2-7	TRBV3-1	CASSHLDRAYEQYF
TRBJ2-7	TRBV12-3/TRBV12-4	CASSSGARDYEQYF
TRBJ2-3	TRBV10-3	CAIMAGGPPDTQYF
TRBJ2-2	TRBV29-1	CSVEVRDRVIANTGELFF
TRBJ2-7	TRBV9	CASSFSANPYEQYF
TRBJ2-5	TRBV5-1	CASSFIAGEQETQYF
TRBJ1-1	TRBV14	CASSQHGGKAEAFF
TRBJ2-1	TRBV7-9	CASSDQGEASYNEQFF
TRBJ1-2	TRBV20-1	CSAPPSGTGGGYTF
TRBJ2-7	TRBV28	CASTGQGYYEQYF
TRBJ2-5	TRBV18	CASSPPLETWETQYF
TRBJ2-3	TRBV19	CASSTKTTDTQYF
TRBJ2-3	TRBV4-1	CASSQGHNTQYF
TRBJ2-7	TRBV28	CASVPRGTSYEQYF
TRBJ2-2	TRBV29-1	CSGTVANTGELFF
TRBJ2-2	TRBV29-1	CSVQQGNTGELFF
TRBJ2-3	TRBV20-1	CSAEYTGTDPSTDTQYF
TRBJ2-7	TRBV9	CASSGRDSPYEQYF
TRBJ2-7	TRBV4-3	CASSQGWNGYEQYF
TRBJ2-7	TRBV7-8	CASRYTGGEQYF
TRBJ2-7	TRBV10-2	CASSESTSGGYEQYF
TRBJ2-1	TRBV9	CASSVGLAGEQFF
TRBJ2-7	TRBV9	CASSVRGWDEQYF
TRBJ2-5	TRBV28	CASRGDWTQETQYF
TRBJ1-1	TRBV7-9	CASSPSWGVNTEAFF
TRBJ2-2	TRBV5-5	CAGGTRDTGELFF
TRBJ2-2	TRBV7-3	CASKTDGGTGELFF
TRBJ2-7	TRBV3-1	CASRSTGTSWYEQYF
TRBJ2-7	TRBV29-1	CSVEGSDYEQYF
TRBJ2-2	TRBV3-1	CASSQDLGPGELFF
TRBJ1-1	TRBV29-1	CSVGSDRGLNTEAFF
TRBJ2-7	TRBV7-6	CASSLVRPEQGIYEQYF